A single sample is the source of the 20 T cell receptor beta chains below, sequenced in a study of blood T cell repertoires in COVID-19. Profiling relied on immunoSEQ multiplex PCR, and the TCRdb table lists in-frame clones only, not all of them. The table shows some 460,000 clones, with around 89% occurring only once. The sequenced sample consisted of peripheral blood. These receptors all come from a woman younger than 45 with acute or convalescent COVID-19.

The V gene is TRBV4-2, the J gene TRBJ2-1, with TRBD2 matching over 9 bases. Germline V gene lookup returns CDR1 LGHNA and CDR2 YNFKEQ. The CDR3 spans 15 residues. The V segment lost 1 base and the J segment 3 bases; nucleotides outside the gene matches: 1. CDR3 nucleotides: TGTGCCAGCAGCCAAGCTAGCGGGGTCTACAATGAGCAGTTCTTC. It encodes CASSQASGVYNEQFF.

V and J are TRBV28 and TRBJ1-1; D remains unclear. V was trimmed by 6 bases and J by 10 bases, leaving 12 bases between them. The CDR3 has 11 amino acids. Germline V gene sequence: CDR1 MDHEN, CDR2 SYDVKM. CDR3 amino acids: CASRVGVGAFF. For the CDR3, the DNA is TGTGCCAGCAGGGTCGGGGTTGGAGCTTTCTTT.

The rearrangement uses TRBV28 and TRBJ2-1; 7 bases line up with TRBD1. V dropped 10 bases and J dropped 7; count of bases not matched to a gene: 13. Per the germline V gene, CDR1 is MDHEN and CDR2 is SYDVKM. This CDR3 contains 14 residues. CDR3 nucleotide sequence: TGTGCCACTACAGGGGCGTCTCTTGGGAATGAGCAGTTCTTC. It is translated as CATTGASLGNEQFF.

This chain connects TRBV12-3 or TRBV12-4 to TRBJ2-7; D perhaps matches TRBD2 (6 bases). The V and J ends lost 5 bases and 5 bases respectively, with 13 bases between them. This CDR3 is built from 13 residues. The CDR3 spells CASSPYTSHEQYF. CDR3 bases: TGTGCCAGCAGTCCTTATACTAGCCACGAGCAGTACTTC.

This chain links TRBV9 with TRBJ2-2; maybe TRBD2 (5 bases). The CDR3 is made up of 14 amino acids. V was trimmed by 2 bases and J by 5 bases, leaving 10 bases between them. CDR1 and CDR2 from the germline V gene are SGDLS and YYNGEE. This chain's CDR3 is CASSVGVTTGELFF. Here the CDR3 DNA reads TGTGCCAGCAGCGTCGGGGTCACGACCGGGGAGCTGTTTTTT.

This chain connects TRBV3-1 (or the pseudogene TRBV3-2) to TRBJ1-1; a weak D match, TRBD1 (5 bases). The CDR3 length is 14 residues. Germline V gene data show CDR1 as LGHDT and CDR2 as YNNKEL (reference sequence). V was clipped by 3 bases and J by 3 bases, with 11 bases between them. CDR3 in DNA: TGTGCCAGCAGCCACCCGTGGGGGGACACTGAAGCTTTCTTT. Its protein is CASSHPWGDTEAFF.

For the CDR3, the DNA is TGCAGCGGTACAGGGGCCCTGGACATTCAGTACTTC. Protein product: CSGTGALDIQYF. The V and J genes are TRBV29-1 and TRBJ2-4, with TRBD1 matching over 7 bases. V trimming: 7 bases; J trimming: 8 bases; junction bases outside the gene matches: 8. The length of the CDR3 is 12 residues. Germline CDR1 and CDR2: SQVTM and ANQGSEA.

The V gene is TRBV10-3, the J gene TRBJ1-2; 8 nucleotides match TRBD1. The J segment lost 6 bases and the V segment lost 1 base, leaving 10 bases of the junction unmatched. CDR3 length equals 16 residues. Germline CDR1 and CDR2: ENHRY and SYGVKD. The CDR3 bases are TGTGCCATCAGTGAGTTAAACGGGCCGACAGGGGATGGCTACACCTTC. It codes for CAISELNGPTGDGYTF.

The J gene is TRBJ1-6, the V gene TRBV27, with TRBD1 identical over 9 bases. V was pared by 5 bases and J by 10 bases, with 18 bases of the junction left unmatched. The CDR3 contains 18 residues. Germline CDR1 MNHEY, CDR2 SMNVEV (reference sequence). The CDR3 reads CASSPRNTWGTGTSPLHF. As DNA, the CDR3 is TGTGCCAGCAGTCCGAGAAATACGTGGGGGACAGGGACCTCACCCCTCCACTTT.

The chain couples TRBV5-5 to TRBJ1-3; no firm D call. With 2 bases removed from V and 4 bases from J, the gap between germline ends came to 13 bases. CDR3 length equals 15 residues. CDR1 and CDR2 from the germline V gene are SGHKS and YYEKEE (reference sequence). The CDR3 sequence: CASSFTGVAGNTIYF. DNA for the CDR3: TGTGCCAGCAGCTTTACCGGGGTTGCCGGAAACACCATATATTTT.

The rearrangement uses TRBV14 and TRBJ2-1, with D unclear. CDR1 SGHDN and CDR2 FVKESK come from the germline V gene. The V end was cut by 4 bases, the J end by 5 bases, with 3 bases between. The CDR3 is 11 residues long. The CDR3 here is CASSLNNEQFF. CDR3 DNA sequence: TGTGCCAGCAGCCTAAACAATGAGCAGTTCTTC.

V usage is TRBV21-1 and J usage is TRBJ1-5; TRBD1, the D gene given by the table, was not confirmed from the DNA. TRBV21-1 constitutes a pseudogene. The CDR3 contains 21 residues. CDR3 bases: TGTGCCAGCAGCAAGAGTTTTTCCCGCCAACAGGGGGCGCCTCGGGGTCAGCCCCAGCATTTT. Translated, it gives CASSKSFSRQQGAPRGQPQHF.

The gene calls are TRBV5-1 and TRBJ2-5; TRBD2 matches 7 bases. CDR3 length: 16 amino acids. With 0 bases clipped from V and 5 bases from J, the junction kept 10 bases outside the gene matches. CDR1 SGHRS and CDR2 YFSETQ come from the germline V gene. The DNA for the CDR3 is TGCGCCAGCAGCTTGGGGGCGGGGGTCCCCCGGGAGACCCAGTACTTC. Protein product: CASSLGAGVPRETQYF.

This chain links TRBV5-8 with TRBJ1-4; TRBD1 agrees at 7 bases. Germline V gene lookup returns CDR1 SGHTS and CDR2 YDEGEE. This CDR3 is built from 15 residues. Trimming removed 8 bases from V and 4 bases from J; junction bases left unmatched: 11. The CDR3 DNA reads TGTGCCAGTACCCAGGGGGGACGATATAATGAAAAACTGTTTTTT. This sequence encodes CASTQGGRYNEKLFF.

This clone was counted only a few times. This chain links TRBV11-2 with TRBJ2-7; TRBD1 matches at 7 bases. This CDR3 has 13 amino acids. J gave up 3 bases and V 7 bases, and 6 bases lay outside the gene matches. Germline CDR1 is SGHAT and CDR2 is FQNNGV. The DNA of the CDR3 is TGTGCCAGCACCAAGGGGGCAGACTACGAGCAGTACTTC. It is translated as CASTKGADYEQYF.

The CDR3 protein is CASSLAWSSYNEQFF. CDR3 nucleotides: TGTGCCAGCAGCTTAGCTTGGAGCTCCTACAATGAGCAGTTCTTC. The rearrangement joins TRBV7-2 to TRBJ2-1; D ambiguous. Germline assignment: CDR1 SGHTA and CDR2 FQGNSA. The CDR3 is 15 amino acids. Trimming removed 0 bases at V and 0 bases at J, with 6 bases between.

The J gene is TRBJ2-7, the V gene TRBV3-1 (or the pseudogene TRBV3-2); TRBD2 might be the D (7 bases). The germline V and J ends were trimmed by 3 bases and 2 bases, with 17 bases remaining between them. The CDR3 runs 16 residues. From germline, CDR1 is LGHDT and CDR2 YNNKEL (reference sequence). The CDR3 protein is CASSHQGGARPYEQYF. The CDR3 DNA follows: TGTGCCAGCAGCCATCAAGGGGGGGCTCGTCCCTACGAGCAGTACTTC.

The CDR3 DNA is TGTGCCAGCAGTCGGGACAGCCAGTTTGGGCCCCAGCATTTT. This codes for CASSRDSQFGPQHF. The genes are TRBV6-4 and TRBJ1-5; 7 bases are a match to TRBD1. CDR3 size: 14 residues. Germline CDR1 MRHNA, CDR2 SNTAGT. The V and J ends lost 5 bases and 9 bases, in that order; junction bases with no gene match: 10.

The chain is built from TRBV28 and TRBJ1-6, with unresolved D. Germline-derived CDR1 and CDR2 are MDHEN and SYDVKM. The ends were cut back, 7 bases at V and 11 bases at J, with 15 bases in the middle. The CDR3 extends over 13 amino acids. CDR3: CASTSRVGAPLHF. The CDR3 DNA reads TGTGCCAGCACCTCCCGGGTCGGGGCACCCCTCCACTTT. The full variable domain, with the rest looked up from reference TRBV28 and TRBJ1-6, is DVKVTQSSRYLVKRTGEKVFLECVQDMDHENMFWYRQDPGLGLRLIYFSYDVKMKEKGDIPEGYSVSREKKERFSLILESASTNQTSMYLCASTSRVGAPLHFGNGTRLTVT.

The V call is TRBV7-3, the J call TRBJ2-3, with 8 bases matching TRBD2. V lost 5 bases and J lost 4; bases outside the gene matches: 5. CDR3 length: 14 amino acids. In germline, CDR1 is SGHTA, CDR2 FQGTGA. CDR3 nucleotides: TGTGCCAGCAGCCTCGGGGGGGTTTCAGATACGCAGTATTTT. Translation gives CASSLGGVSDTQYF.